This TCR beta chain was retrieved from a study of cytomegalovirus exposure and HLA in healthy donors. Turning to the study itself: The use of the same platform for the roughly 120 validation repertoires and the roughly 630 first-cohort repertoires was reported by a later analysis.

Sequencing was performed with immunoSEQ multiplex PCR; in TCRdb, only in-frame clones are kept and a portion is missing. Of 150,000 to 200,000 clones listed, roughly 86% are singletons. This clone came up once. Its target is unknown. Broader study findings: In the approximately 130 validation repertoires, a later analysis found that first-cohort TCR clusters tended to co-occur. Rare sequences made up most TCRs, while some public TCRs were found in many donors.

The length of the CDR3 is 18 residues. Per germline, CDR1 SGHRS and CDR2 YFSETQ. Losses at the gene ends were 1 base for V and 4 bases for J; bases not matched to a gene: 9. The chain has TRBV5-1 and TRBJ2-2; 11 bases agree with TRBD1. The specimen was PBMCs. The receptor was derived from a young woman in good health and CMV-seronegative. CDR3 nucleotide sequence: TGCGCCAGCAGCTTGTTGGACAGGGGGCTAGATTTCACCGGGGAGCTGTTTTTT. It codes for CASSLLDRGLDFTGELFF.